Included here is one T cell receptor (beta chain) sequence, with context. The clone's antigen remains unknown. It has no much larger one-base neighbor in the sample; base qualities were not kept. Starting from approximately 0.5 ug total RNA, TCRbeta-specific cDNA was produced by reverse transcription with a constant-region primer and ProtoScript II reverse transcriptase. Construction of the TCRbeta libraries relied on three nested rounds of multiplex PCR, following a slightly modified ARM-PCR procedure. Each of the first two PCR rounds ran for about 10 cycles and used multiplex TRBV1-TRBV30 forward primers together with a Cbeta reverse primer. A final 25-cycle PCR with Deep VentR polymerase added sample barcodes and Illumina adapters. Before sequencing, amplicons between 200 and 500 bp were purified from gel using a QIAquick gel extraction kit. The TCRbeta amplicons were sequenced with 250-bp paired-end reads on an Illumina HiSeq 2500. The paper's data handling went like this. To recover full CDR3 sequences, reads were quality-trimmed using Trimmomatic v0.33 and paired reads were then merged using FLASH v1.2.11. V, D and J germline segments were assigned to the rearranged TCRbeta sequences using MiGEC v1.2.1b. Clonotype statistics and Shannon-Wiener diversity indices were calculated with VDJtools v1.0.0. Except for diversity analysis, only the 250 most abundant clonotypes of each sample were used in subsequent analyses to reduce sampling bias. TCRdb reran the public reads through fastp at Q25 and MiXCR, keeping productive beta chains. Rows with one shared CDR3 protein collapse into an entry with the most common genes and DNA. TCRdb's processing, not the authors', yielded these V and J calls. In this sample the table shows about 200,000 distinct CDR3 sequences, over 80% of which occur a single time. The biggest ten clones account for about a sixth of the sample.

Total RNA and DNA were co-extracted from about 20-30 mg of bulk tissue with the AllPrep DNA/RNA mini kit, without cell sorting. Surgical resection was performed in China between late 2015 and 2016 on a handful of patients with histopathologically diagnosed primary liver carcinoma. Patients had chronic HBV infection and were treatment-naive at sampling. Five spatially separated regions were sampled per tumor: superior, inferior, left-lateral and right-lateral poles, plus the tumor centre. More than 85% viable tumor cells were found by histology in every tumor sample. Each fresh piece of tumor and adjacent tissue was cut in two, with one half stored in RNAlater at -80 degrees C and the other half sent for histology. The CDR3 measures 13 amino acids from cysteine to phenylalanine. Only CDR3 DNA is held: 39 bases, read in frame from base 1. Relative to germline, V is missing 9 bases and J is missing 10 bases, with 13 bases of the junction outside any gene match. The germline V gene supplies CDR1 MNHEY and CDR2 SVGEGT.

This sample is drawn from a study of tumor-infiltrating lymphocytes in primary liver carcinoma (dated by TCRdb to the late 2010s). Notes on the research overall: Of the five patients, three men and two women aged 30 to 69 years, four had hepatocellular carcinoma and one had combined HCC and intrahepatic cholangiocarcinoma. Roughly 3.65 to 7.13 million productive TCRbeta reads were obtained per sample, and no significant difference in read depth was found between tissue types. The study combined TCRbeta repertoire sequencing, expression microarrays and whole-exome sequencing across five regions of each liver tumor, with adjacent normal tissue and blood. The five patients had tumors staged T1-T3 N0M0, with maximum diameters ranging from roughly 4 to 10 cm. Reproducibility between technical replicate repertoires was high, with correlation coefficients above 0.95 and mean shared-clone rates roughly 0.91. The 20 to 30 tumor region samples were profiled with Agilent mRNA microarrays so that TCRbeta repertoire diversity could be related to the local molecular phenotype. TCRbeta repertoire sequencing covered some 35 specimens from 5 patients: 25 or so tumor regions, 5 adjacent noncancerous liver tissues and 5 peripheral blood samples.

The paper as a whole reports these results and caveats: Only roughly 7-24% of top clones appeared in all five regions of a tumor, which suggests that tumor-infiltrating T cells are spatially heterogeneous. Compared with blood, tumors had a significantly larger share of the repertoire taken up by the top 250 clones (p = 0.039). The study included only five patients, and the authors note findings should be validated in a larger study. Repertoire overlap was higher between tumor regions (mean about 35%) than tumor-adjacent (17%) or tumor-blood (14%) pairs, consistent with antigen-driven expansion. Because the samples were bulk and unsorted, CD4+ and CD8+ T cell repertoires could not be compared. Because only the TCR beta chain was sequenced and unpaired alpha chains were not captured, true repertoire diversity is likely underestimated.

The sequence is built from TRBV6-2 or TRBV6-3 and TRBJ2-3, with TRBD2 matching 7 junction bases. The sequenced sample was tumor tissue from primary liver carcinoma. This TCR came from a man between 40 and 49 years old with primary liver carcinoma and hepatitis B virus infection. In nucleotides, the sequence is TGTGCCAGTTCTGCTGGGACTAAAACCCCGCAGTATTTT. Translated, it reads CASSAGTKTPQYF.